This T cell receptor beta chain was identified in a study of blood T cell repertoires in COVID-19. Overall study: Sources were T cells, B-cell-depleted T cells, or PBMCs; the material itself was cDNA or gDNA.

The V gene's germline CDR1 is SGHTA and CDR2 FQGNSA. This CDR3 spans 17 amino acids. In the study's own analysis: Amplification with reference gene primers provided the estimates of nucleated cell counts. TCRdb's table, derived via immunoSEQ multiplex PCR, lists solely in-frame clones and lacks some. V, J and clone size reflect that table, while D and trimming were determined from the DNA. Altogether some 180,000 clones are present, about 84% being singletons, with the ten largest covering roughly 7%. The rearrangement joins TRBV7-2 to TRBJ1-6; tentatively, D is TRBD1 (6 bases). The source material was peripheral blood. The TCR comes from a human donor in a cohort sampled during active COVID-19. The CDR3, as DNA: TGTGCAGTGGGGTTGGCAGGGGCAAGCTCCTATAATTCACCCCTCCACTTT. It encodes CAVGLAGASSYNSPLHF.